Shown below are 12 T cell receptor beta chains from a single sample sequenced in a study of blood T cell repertoires in COVID-19. Profiling relied on immunoSEQ multiplex PCR, and the TCRdb table lists in-frame clones only, not all of them. The sample contains 250,000 to 400,000 clones, 89% of which appear only once. The sample taken for sequencing was PBMCs or T cells enriched from blood (not recorded which). These receptors originate from a man in his sixties who had recovered from COVID-19.

The J gene is TRBJ2-7, the V gene TRBV2; 12 positions agree with TRBD2. The junction had 0 bases not matched to a gene; V was cut back by 8 bases and J by 4 bases. The V gene's germline CDR1 is SNHLY and CDR2 FYNNEI. The length of the CDR3 is 12 residues. CDR3 protein: CASLAGGYEQYF. Here the CDR3 DNA reads TGTGCCAGCCTAGCGGGAGGGTACGAGCAGTACTTC. The complete variable domain, with remaining parts taken from reference TRBV2 and TRBJ2-7, reads EPEVTQTPSHQVTQMGQEVILRCVPISNHLYFYWYRQILGQKVEFLVSFYNNEISEKSEIFDDQFSVERPDGSNFTLKIRSTKLEDSAMYFCASLAGGYEQYFGPGTRLTVT.

V usage is TRBV29-1 and J usage is TRBJ2-1; D might be TRBD1 (6 bases). Germline V gene sequence: CDR1 SQVTM, CDR2 ANQGSEA. V lost 6 bases to trimming and J lost 5 bases, with 17 bases between them. The CDR3 spans 14 residues. The DNA for the CDR3 is TGCAGCGTCGCAGGGGCCACCCCCGACAATGAGCAGTTCTTC. Its translation: CSVAGATPDNEQFF.

This clone occurred many times. The chain carries TRBV19 and TRBJ1-4, with 7 bases fitting TRBD1. CDR3 length: 14 residues. Losses at the gene ends were 5 bases for V and 5 bases for J; bases not matched to a gene: 5. Germline loops: CDR1 LNHDA, CDR2 SQIVND (reference sequence). The CDR3 protein is CASSRQGRNEKLFF. In DNA form, the CDR3 reads TGTGCCAGTAGTCGACAGGGTCGGAATGAAAAACTGTTTTTT.

The chain recombines TRBV27 with TRBJ2-7; 7 positions match TRBD1. The CDR3 is 15 residues long. The V and J ends lost 5 bases and 6 bases, in that order; junction bases with no gene match: 13. Germline lookup yields CDR1 MNHEY and CDR2 SMNVEV (reference sequence). CDR3 sequence: CASSTRYRGSGEQYF. The CDR3 DNA reads as TGTGCCAGCAGTACCCGGTACAGGGGATCTGGCGAGCAGTACTTC.

The genes are TRBV15 and TRBJ2-5; 8 bases are shared with TRBD2. V trimming: 0 bases; J trimming: 5 bases; junction bases outside the gene matches: 8. The germline V gene encodes CDR1 LNHNV and CDR2 YYDKDF (reference sequence). The CDR3 extends over 16 amino acids. CDR3 loop: CATSRDPAGGRETQYF. CDR3 in DNA: TGTGCCACCAGCAGAGATCCCGCGGGAGGAAGGGAGACCCAGTACTTC.

The chain has TRBV21-1 and TRBJ2-7; TRBD2, the table's D call, lacks a check against the DNA. TRBV21-1 is annotated as a pseudogene. The CDR3 runs to 11 residues. CDR3 protein: CASSTYYEQYF. CDR3 bases: TGTGCCAGCAGCACGTATTACGAGCAGTACTTC.

CDR3 coding DNA: TGTGCCAGCAGCTCCTACGGGACTAGCGGGAAGAATGAGCAGTTCTTC. Translated, it gives CASSSYGTSGKNEQFF. The chain links TRBV11-2 to TRBJ2-1; 13 nucleotides align to TRBD2. This CDR3 spans 16 amino acids. The trim removed 4 bases at V and 7 bases at J, leaving 7 bases unmatched. Germline CDR1 is SGHAT and CDR2 is FQNNGV.

This chain links TRBV18 with TRBJ2-6, with D possibly TRBD2 on 5 matching bases. Germline assignment: CDR1 KGHSH and CDR2 LQKENI. The CDR3 spans 19 residues. The V end was cut by 0 bases, the J end by 0 bases, with 15 bases between. DNA for the CDR3: TGTGCCAGCTCACCACCAGGGAGTAGCCAGTTCTCTGGGGCCAACGTCCTGACTTTC. It codes for CASSPPGSSQFSGANVLTF.

The rearrangement joins TRBV7-2 to TRBJ2-7; D unclear. Germline CDR1 SGHTA, CDR2 FQGNSA. V lost 1 base, J lost 2 bases, and 6 bases lay in between. This CDR3 has 13 residues. The CDR3 is CASSLVVTYEQYF. CDR3 bases: TGTGCCAGCAGCTTAGTAGTTACCTACGAGCAGTACTTC.

The chain couples TRBV6-5 to TRBJ1-1; TRBD1 might be the D (5 bases). The CDR3 runs to 15 residues. Trimming shortened V by 2 bases and J by 0 bases, and 10 bases separated the two germline ends. Germline assignment: CDR1 MNHEY and CDR2 SVGAGI. The CDR3 nucleotides read TGTGCCAGCAGTTACCCCGCCAGGGTGAACACTGAAGCTTTCTTT. As protein: CASSYPARVNTEAFF.

The chain has TRBV19 and TRBJ2-1, with 12 nucleotides matching TRBD2. The J segment lost 4 bases and the V segment lost 1 base, leaving 2 bases of the junction unmatched. The CDR3 runs to 16 residues. From germline, CDR1 is LNHDA and CDR2 SQIVND (reference sequence). The CDR3 reads CASSIGLAGAYNEQFF. The CDR3 bases are TGTGCCAGTAGTATAGGACTAGCGGGAGCATACAATGAGCAGTTCTTC.

The chain carries TRBV3-1 (or the pseudogene TRBV3-2) and TRBJ1-5; a weak D match, TRBD1 (6 bases). Germline V lookup: CDR1 LGHDT, CDR2 YNNKEL (reference sequence). The CDR3 is 15 amino acids. V gave up 4 bases and J gave up 7 bases, with 17 bases separating them. This CDR3 reads CASSLTGLGSQPQHF. As DNA, the CDR3 is TGTGCCAGCAGCCTAACAGGGTTGGGCAGCCAGCCCCAGCATTTT.